What follows are 20 T cell receptor beta chains derived from one specimen sequenced in a study of prognosis after radiotherapy for stage I lung cancer. Researchers used two-round multiplex PCR to amplify TCR beta CDR3 starting from genomic DNA. Primers were specific to each TRBV and TRBJ gene in first-round PCR. TCRdb analysed the multiplex PCR reads with MiXCR anew, one entry per CDR3 protein. Among 15,000 to 25,000 distinct CDR3 sequences listed, around 24% were seen once. The starting material was PBMCs, obtained before or after stereotactic body radiation therapy (not recorded which). The receptors were gathered from a donor over 45 with non-small cell lung cancer.

This clonotype was counted many times. The rearrangement joins TRBV3-1 to TRBJ2-4, with 9 bases that match TRBD2. Looked up from germline, CDR1 is LGHDT and CDR2 is YNNKEL (reference sequence). With 3 bases clipped from V and 0 bases from J, the junction kept 6 bases outside the gene matches. The CDR3 runs 17 residues. CDR3 amino acids: CASSQASGNLAKNIQYF. The DNA of the CDR3 is TGTGCCAGCAGCCAGGCTAGCGGGAATCTAGCCAAAAACATTCAGTACTTC.

V is TRBV28 and J is TRBJ2-7, with TRBD2 matching 7 bases. The trim removed 8 bases at V and 9 bases at J, leaving 16 bases unmatched. The CDR3 runs to 14 residues. Germline values: CDR1 MDHEN, CDR2 SYDVKM. The CDR3 sequence is CASGPMTSLHGQYF. The CDR3 coding sequence is TGTGCCAGCGGTCCGATGACTAGCTTACACGGGCAGTACTTC.

This clonotype has a count of ten or more. V is TRBV6-1 and J is TRBJ1-2, with TRBD1 as a possible D gene (5 bases). The V and J ends lost 5 bases and 1 base respectively, with 8 bases between them. The CDR3 length is 13 residues. Per the germline V gene, CDR1 is MNHNS and CDR2 is SASEGT. The CDR3 nucleotides read TGTGCCAGCAGTCCGACAGATAACTATGGCTACACCTTC. This encodes CASSPTDNYGYTF.

This clonotype has a count of ten or more. V usage is TRBV28 and J usage is TRBJ1-2; unclear D gene. The CDR3 covers 12 residues. Germline V lookup: CDR1 MDHEN, CDR2 SYDVKM. Trimming removed 6 bases at V and 8 bases at J, with 13 bases between. CDR3 bases: TGTGCCAGCAGCCTTAAAGTGGGCGGCTACACCTTC. Its protein product is CASSLKVGGYTF.

In its sample, this clonotype was seen many times. The gene calls are TRBV2 and TRBJ1-5, with TRBD1 as a possible D gene (5 bases). The CDR3 length is 15 residues. Germline lookup yields CDR1 SNHLY and CDR2 FYNNEI. V lost 5 bases and J 2 bases, leaving 13 bases between the germline ends. The CDR3 loop reads CASSLGLPGNQPQHF. In DNA, the CDR3 is TGTGCCAGCAGTTTGGGACTACCCGGCAATCAGCCCCAGCATTTT.

The table lists this clonotype with many counts. The chain joins TRBV7-2 to TRBJ2-2, with D possibly matching TRBD1 (6 bases). CDR1 and CDR2 (germline): SGHTA, FQGNSA. Trimming took 7 bases from V and 3 from J, leaving 18 bases between them. The CDR3 consists of 16 residues. CDR3 region: CASIPRVRGDTGELFF. The CDR3 region has the DNA TGTGCCAGCATCCCCCGCGTCAGGGGTGACACCGGGGAGCTGTTTTTT.

On this clonotype itself: It is likely a read error, because the conserved phenylalanine at the end of the CDR3 is missing. The chain uses TRBV5-8 and TRBJ1-2, with a possible D match to TRBD1 (6 bases). Germline assignment: CDR1 SGHTS and CDR2 YDEGEE. The CDR3 runs to 15 residues. Trimming left V 4 bases short and J 8 bases short, with 21 bases between. The CDR3 nucleotides are TGTGCCAGCAGCGGGGGGGCGGCGGGGGCGTTCGGCTACACCCTC. It specifies CASSGGAAGAFGYTL.

There are many counts of this clonotype. V usage is TRBV28 and J usage is TRBJ2-1; no definite D call. V was clipped by 3 bases and J by 4 bases, with 7 bases between them. There are 13 residues in the CDR3. From germline, CDR1 is MDHEN and CDR2 SYDVKM. This chain's CDR3 is CASSFFRYNEQFF. Written as DNA, the CDR3 is TGTGCCAGCAGTTTTTTCAGGTACAATGAGCAGTTCTTC.

This clonotype occurred many times. DNA for the CDR3: TGTGCCAGCAGCGGGACGGATAGCACAGATACGCAGTATTTT. Encoded protein: CASSGTDSTDTQYF. The rearrangement joins TRBV3-1 to TRBJ2-3; D may be TRBD1 or TRBD2 (5 bases each). Trimming shortened V by 5 bases and J by 0 bases, and 9 bases separated the two germline ends. The length of the CDR3 is 14 residues. Germline V gives CDR1 LGHDT, CDR2 YNNKEL (reference sequence).

By share, this clonotype counts as medium-sized. The chain couples TRBV20-1 to TRBJ2-1; D call uncertain. The CDR3 loop spans 14 amino acids. V gave up 3 bases and J gave up 0 bases, with 9 bases separating them. Germline CDR1 is DFQATT and CDR2 is SNEGSKA (reference sequence). CDR3 sequence (DNA): TGCAGTGCTAGTGTGCGTTACTCCTACAATGAGCAGTTCTTC. It translates to CSASVRYSYNEQFF.

The table lists this clonotype with many counts. The chain combines TRBV7-2 with TRBJ2-6; 10 bases are shared with TRBD1. V shed 1 base, J shed 0 bases, and the junction held 6 bases outside the gene matches. The germline V gene encodes CDR1 SGHTA and CDR2 FQGNSA. The CDR3 contains 19 residues. The CDR3 sequence: CASSLVGTGVSSGANVLTF. DNA for the CDR3: TGTGCCAGCAGCTTAGTTGGGACAGGGGTTAGCTCTGGGGCCAACGTCCTGACTTTC. The whole variable domain, filled in from reference TRBV7-2 and TRBJ2-6, reads GAGVSQSPSNKVTEKGKDVELRCDPISGHTALYWYRQSLGQGLEFLIYFQGNSAPDKSGLPSDRFSAERTGGSVSTLTIQRTQQEDSAVYLCASSLVGTGVSSGANVLTFGAGSRLTVL.

As to this clonotype: A junction boundary mismatches the germline segment, possibly from a read error. The rearrangement joins TRBV12-3 or TRBV12-4 to TRBJ2-1; 13 bases are a match to TRBD2. The CDR3 loop spans 20 amino acids. In nucleotides, the CDR3 is TGTGCCAGCATTCCAGACCTAGGGACTAGCGGGATGGGGAGGTACAACGAGCAGTTCTTC. This sequence encodes CASIPDLGTSGMGRYNEQFF.

This clonotype was found many times. CDR3 DNA: TGCGCCAGCAGCCAAGAAAGGGGTGGGGAGACCCAGTACTTC. This codes for CASSQERGGETQYF. The chain couples TRBV4-3 to TRBJ2-5, with TRBD1 as a possible D gene (5 bases). The ends were cut back, 0 bases at V and 5 bases at J, with 10 bases in the middle. The germline V gene has CDR1 LGHNA and CDR2 YSLEER. CDR3 length: 14 amino acids.

There are many counts of this clonotype. CDR3 bases: TGTGCCAGCAGCTTGTATTATACTAGTTCGGAGACCCAGTACTTC. This sequence encodes CASSLYYTSSETQYF. This chain links TRBV5-6 with TRBJ2-5; tentatively, D is TRBD2 (5 bases). This CDR3 has 15 residues. V was cut by 1 base and J by 5 bases, with 15 bases left in between. Germline assignment: CDR1 SGHDT and CDR2 YYEEEE. Based on the CDR3 plus reference TRBV5-6 and TRBJ2-5, the full variable domain is DAGVTQSPTHLIKTRGQQVTLRCSPKSGHDTVSWYQQALGQGPQFIFQYYEEEERQRGNFPDRFSGHQFPNYSSELNVNALLLGDSALYLCASSLYYTSSETQYFGPGTRLLVL.

As concerns this clonotype: One end of the junction is discordant with germline, which a read error may explain. The V and J genes are TRBV30 and TRBJ2-7, with TRBD2 as a possible D gene (5 bases). This CDR3 is 14 amino acids long. Germline CDR1 reads GTSNPN; CDR2 reads SVGIG (reference sequence). CDR3 nucleotides: TGCGCCTGGAGTGTAAGCGGATCTAGAGCCGAGCAGTACTTC. It yields the protein CAWSVSGSRAEQYF.

This clonotype was observed many times. The V and J genes are TRBV20-1 and TRBJ2-7; possible D gene TRBD1, 5 bases. Germline assignment: CDR1 DFQATT and CDR2 SNEGSKA (reference sequence). With 3 bases removed from V and 4 bases from J, the gap between germline ends came to 10 bases. This CDR3 region has 12 residues. CDR3 sequence (DNA): TGCAGTGCTAGTAGGGGTGGGTACGAGCAGTACTTC. Protein product: CSASRGGYEQYF.

This clonotype was seen at least ten times. The chain is built from TRBV28 and TRBJ1-6, with TRBD1 as a possible D gene (5 bases). The CDR3 is 14 residues long. V lost 0 bases and J 5 bases, leaving 5 bases between the germline ends. CDR1 and CDR2 (germline): MDHEN, SYDVKM. CDR3 in DNA: TGTGCCAGCAGTTTATGGACAGATAATTCACCCCTCCACTTT. This sequence encodes CASSLWTDNSPLHF.

For this clonotype: A read error is possible here, since a much larger clone lies one base away. The rearrangement links TRBV15 to TRBJ1-1; D is unresolved. The CDR3 spans 14 residues. CDR1 is LNHNV, CDR2 YYDKDF, per germline (reference sequence). The CDR3: CATSREEKIAEALF. In DNA form, the CDR3 reads TGTGCCACCAGCAGAGAGGAGAAGATTGCTGAAGCTTTATTT.

Points on this clonotype: This sequence may be a read error, since a much larger clone differs from it by one base. The chain carries TRBV27 and TRBJ1-2; 8 bases align to TRBD1. The CDR3 length is 16 residues. Germline CDR1 is MNHEY and CDR2 is SMNVEV (reference sequence). CDR3 nucleotide sequence: TGTCCCAGCAGTTCGTCGGCAGGGGGCATCAACTATGGCTACACCTTC. This gives the protein CPSSSSAGGINYGYTF.

Many counts were recorded for this clonotype. V gene TRBV20-1 combines with J gene TRBJ2-2, with a possible D match to TRBD2 (6 bases). There are 13 residues in the CDR3. V was shortened by 5 bases and J by 3 bases, with 10 bases between the two germline ends. From germline, CDR1 is DFQATT and CDR2 SNEGSKA (reference sequence). The CDR3 DNA is TGCAGTGCTTTTGAGCGGGACACCGGGGAGCTGTTTTTT. Translated, it gives CSAFERDTGELFF.